This entry lists 10 T cell receptor beta chains sequenced from one sample in a study of blood T cell repertoires in COVID-19. Sequenced by immunoSEQ multiplex PCR; TCRdb stores in-frame clones only, minus some. The table has 190,000 or so clones, approximately 88% seen once. Source material: peripheral blood. These receptors originate from a man aged 40-50 years with acute or convalescent COVID-19.

The count of this clone is one. The chain carries TRBV11-2 and TRBJ1-3, with no clear D. Trimming removed 1 base from V and 0 bases from J, with 4 bases in between. Germline V lookup: CDR1 SGHAT, CDR2 FQNNGV. The CDR3 has 14 amino acids. This chain's CDR3 is CASSLGLSGNTIYF. CDR3 in DNA: TGTGCCAGCAGCTTAGGTCTCTCTGGAAACACCATATATTTT.

The rearrangement joins TRBV4-1 to TRBJ2-1; D gene ambiguous. With 0 bases removed from V and 15 bases from J, the gap between germline ends came to 15 bases. CDR3 size: 13 residues. Germline V gene data show CDR1 as MGHRA and CDR2 as YSYEKL. The CDR3 loop reads CASSQDIWANTFF. CDR3 nucleotides: TGCGCCAGCAGCCAAGATATATGGGCGAATACGTTCTTC.

The chain links TRBV6-6 to TRBJ2-6; 8 positions agree with TRBD1. CDR1 and CDR2 (germline): MNHNY, SVGAGI (reference sequence). V lost 5 bases to trimming and J lost 0 bases; unmatched junction nucleotides: 6. The CDR3 runs 17 residues. This CDR3 is CASSPRDRTSGANVLTF. The CDR3 DNA reads TGTGCCAGCAGTCCCCGGGACAGGACCTCTGGGGCCAACGTCCTGACTTTC.

This clone was observed once. The chain links TRBV3-1 (or the pseudogene TRBV3-2) to TRBJ1-6, with D unclear. V was pared by 3 bases and J by 0 bases, with 3 bases between. Germline CDR1 is LGHDT and CDR2 is YNNKEL (reference sequence). The CDR3 is 14 residues long. CDR3 sequence reads: CASSQSSYNSPLHF. In nucleotides, the CDR3 is TGTGCCAGCAGCCAGAGCTCCTATAATTCACCCCTCCACTTT.

The V gene is TRBV18, the J gene TRBJ2-3, with a weak D call TRBD1 (5 bases). Per the germline V gene, CDR1 is KGHSH and CDR2 is LQKENI. The CDR3 spans 18 residues. Trimming removed 0 bases at V and 0 bases at J, with 16 bases between. CDR3 coding DNA: TGTGCCAGCTCACCACCGGGTCTTAGGGGCTATAGCACAGATACGCAGTATTTT. Its protein product is CASSPPGLRGYSTDTQYF. Full variable domain (outside the CDR3, taken from reference TRBV18 and TRBJ2-3): NAGVMQNPRHLVRRRGQEARLRCSPMKGHSHVYWYRQLPEEGLKFMVYLQKENIIDESGMPKERFSAEFPKEGPSILRIQQVVRGDSAAYFCASSPPGLRGYSTDTQYFGPGTRLTVL.

The chain is built from TRBV6-6 and TRBJ1-5; no reliable D call. V dropped 7 bases and J dropped 0 bases, with 16 bases sitting between them. Germline CDR1 and CDR2: MNHNY and SVGAGI (reference sequence). The CDR3 is 16 residues long. The CDR3 spells CASTRLELHSNQPQHF. Here the CDR3 DNA reads TGTGCCAGCACCCGACTCGAGCTACATAGCAATCAGCCCCAGCATTTT.

CDR3 sequence reads: CASTGPGHETQYF. CDR3 coding DNA: TGTGCCAGCACCGGGCCCGGACACGAGACCCAGTACTTC. The genes are TRBV13 and TRBJ2-5; the D gene is possibly TRBD1 (5 bases). Germline CDR1 PRHDT, CDR2 FYEKMQ (reference sequence). The germline V and J ends were trimmed by 7 bases and 5 bases, with 14 bases remaining between them. CDR3 length: 13 amino acids.

This chain joins TRBV18 and TRBJ2-3; 12 nucleotides line up with TRBD2. Germline CDR1 KGHSH, CDR2 LQKENI. V lost 5 bases, J lost 0 bases, and 9 bases stayed unmatched. The CDR3 runs 18 residues. The CDR3: CASSTSSLAGGSTDTQYF. As DNA, the CDR3 is TGTGCCAGCTCAACAAGCTCACTAGCGGGGGGAAGCACAGATACGCAGTATTTT.

The gene calls are TRBV7-9 and TRBJ1-2; tentatively, D is TRBD1 (5 bases). The ends were cut back, 3 bases at V and 3 bases at J, with 23 bases in the middle. The CDR3 has 18 amino acids. CDR1 is SEHNR, CDR2 FQNEAQ, per germline (reference sequence). In DNA form, the CDR3 reads TGTGCCAGCAGCTTCGAGTGGGGGGTGAGAGGTCGGGACTATGGCTACACCTTC. This encodes CASSFEWGVRGRDYGYTF. Full variable domain (remainder filled in from reference TRBV7-9 and TRBJ1-2): DTGVSQNPRHKITKRGQNVTFRCDPISEHNRLYWYRQTLGQGPEFLTYFQNEAQLEKSRLLSDRFSAERPKGSFSTLEIQRTEQGDSAMYLCASSFEWGVRGRDYGYTFGSGTRLTVV.

V gene TRBV30 combines with J gene TRBJ2-7, with D possibly being TRBD1 (6 bases). This CDR3 is 12 amino acids long. Germline CDR1 is GTSNPN and CDR2 is SVGIG (reference sequence). Between the trimmed V and J ends, which lost 5 bases and 2 bases, there was a span of 10 bases. CDR3 loop: CAWGGHPYEQYF. CDR3 DNA: TGTGCCTGGGGGGGACACCCCTACGAGCAGTACTTC.